This is a list of T cell receptor beta chains from one sample in a study of blood T cell repertoires in COVID-19. The protocol was immunoSEQ multiplex PCR, while the TCRdb copy is restricted to in-frame clones and leaves out a portion. The data show about 250,000 clones, 90% seen once. Sequencing was done on a sample of peripheral blood. The receptors stem from a woman in her sixties or seventies with COVID-19, enrolled during active disease. CDR3s include the opening cysteine and the closing phenylalanine or tryptophan. A D gene is named only where the DNA matches it firmly. The size field is filled for only some rows; it gives once, few, many or a size class.

V gene	clone size	D gene	J gene	CDR3 DNA	CDR3 protein
TRBV5-1	-	-	TRBJ2-4	TGCGCCAGCAGCGTAGAGGGGGACCTAGCCAAAAACATTCAGTACTTC	CASSVEGDLAKNIQYF
TRBV2	-	-	TRBJ2-1	TGTGCCAGCAGTCACAGGGTGGACTACAATGAGCAGTTCTTC	CASSHRVDYNEQFF
TRBV27	-	TRBD1	TRBJ2-5	TGTGCCAGCCGGGAAGGACAGGGGATTTTACGCACCGGAGAGACCCAGTACTTC	CASREGQGILRTGETQYF
TRBV18	-	-	TRBJ1-1	TGTGCCAGCTCACGGCAGGGAGGGGTCGGCACTGAAGCTTTCTTT	CASSRQGGVGTEAFF
TRBV5-1	-	-	TRBJ2-3	TGCGCCAGCAGCTTGGGGCGGGGACGCACAGATACGCAGTATTTT	CASSLGRGRTDTQYF
TRBV7-9	-	-	TRBJ1-5	TGTGCCAGCAGTGCAGATCCTAGCAATCAGCCCCAGCATTTT	CASSADPSNQPQHF
TRBV6-6	-	TRBD2	TRBJ2-5	TGTGCCAGCAGCCGAGCGGGGGGATCAGAGACCCAGTACTTC	CASSRAGGSETQYF
TRBV3-1/TRBV3-2	few	TRBD2	TRBJ2-7	TGTGCCAGCGGGATTAGCGGGGGGGTCTACGAGCAGTACTTC	CASGISGGVYEQYF
TRBV5-1	-	-	TRBJ1-2	TGCGCCAGCAGCCCTGGACAGTCCTATGGCTACACCTTC	CASSPGQSYGYTF
TRBV19	-	-	TRBJ1-1	TGTGCCAGTAGTATTAGGGGTGCTGAAGCTTTCTTT	CASSIRGAEAFF
TRBV15	-	-	TRBJ1-6	TGTGCCACCAGCAGAGTACCAGGGCAATCCCATTCACCCCTCCACTTT	CATSRVPGQSHSPLHF
TRBV10-3	once	TRBD1	TRBJ1-2	TGTGCCATCAGTCCGGGACAGGGGGCCAACCCGGGAGGCTACACCTTC	CAISPGQGANPGGYTF
TRBV6-2/TRBV6-3	-	TRBD1	TRBJ1-2	TGTGCCAGCAGTTACCAGGGGGCTCATGGCTACACCTTC	CASSYQGAHGYTF
TRBV4-1	-	TRBD1	TRBJ1-5	TGCGCCAGCAGCCAAGGGACAGGGCTGGGTCAGCCCCAGCATTTT	CASSQGTGLGQPQHF
TRBV7-9	-	TRBD1	TRBJ2-3	TGTGCCAGCAGCGCCGGACAGGGGGCTGTAGATACGCAGTATTTT	CASSAGQGAVDTQYF
TRBV5-5	-	TRBD1	TRBJ1-2	TGTGCCAGCAGCCTGGCAGGACAGGGGAACTATGGCTACACCTTC	CASSLAGQGNYGYTF
TRBV5-4	-	TRBD1	TRBJ2-3	TGTGCCAGCAGCTTTCGGGGACAGGGAACAGATACGCAGTATTTT	CASSFRGQGTDTQYF
TRBV18	few	-	TRBJ1-2	TGTGCCAGCTCAATGGAGGACTATGGCTACACCTTC	CASSMEDYGYTF
TRBV7-8	-	-	TRBJ1-1	TGTGCCAGCAGAATGGGGCATTCCAACACTGAAGCTTTCTTT	CASRMGHSNTEAFF
TRBV18	-	TRBD1	TRBJ1-2	TGTGCCAGCTCAGAGACCGGGACAGACTATGGCTACACCTTC	CASSETGTDYGYTF
TRBV7-6	-	TRBD1	TRBJ1-2	TGTGCCAGCAGCCCATCACGGAGGTGGGGGACAGAAGGGGACCCTGGCTATGGCTACACCTTC	CASSPSRRWGTEGDPGYGYTF
TRBV5-4	-	-	TRBJ2-1	TGTGCCAGCAGCACGTCAGTTACCTCCTACAATGAGCAGTTCTTC	CASSTSVTSYNEQFF
TRBV21-1	-	-	TRBJ2-1	TGTGCCAGCAGCAAAACCCCGGGACAGGGTACTGAGCAGTTCTTC	CASSKTPGQGTEQFF
TRBV7-9	-	TRBD2	TRBJ2-3	TGTGCCAGCAGCCGTGAGGAGGAGCGGGGGGAGGATACGCAGTATTTT	CASSREEERGEDTQYF
TRBV4-3	-	-	TRBJ2-2	TGCGCCAGCAGCCAAGAGCGGGCCAACACCGGGGAGCTGTTTTTT	CASSQERANTGELFF
TRBV19	-	-	TRBJ1-1	TGTGCCAGTAGTATCGACCCAGGGAACACTGAAGCTTTCTTT	CASSIDPGNTEAFF
TRBV7-2	-	TRBD1	TRBJ2-3	TGTGCCAGCAGCTCCCGGACAGGCCTAGATACGCAGTATTTT	CASSSRTGLDTQYF
TRBV11-2	-	TRBD2	TRBJ2-3	TGTGCCAGCGAACTAGCGGACACAGATACGCAGTATTTT	CASELADTDTQYF
TRBV7-9	-	TRBD2	TRBJ2-1	TGTGCCAGCAGCCAGTCGGGGGGGGCCCACAATGAGCAGTTCTTC	CASSQSGGAHNEQFF
TRBV10-3	-	-	TRBJ2-3	TGTGCCATCAGCGTCGGGACTAGCACAGATACGCAGTATTTT	CAISVGTSTDTQYF
TRBV7-2	-	-	TRBJ1-5	TGTGCCAGCAGCCTCAATACAGGGCTGAATCAGCCCCAGCATTTT	CASSLNTGLNQPQHF
TRBV30	-	TRBD2	TRBJ2-3	TGTGCCTGGAACAGCGGGGGAACGCAGTATTTT	CAWNSGGTQYF
TRBV7-2	-	-	TRBJ2-3	TGTGCCAGCACCACAGGGACAGATACGCAGTATTTT	CASTTGTDTQYF
TRBV15	-	-	TRBJ1-4	TGTGCCACCAGCAGGGGGCAGGGAAGCAAGGCTAATGAAAAACTGTTTTTT	CATSRGQGSKANEKLFF
TRBV9	-	-	TRBJ1-2	TGTGCCAGCAGCGCCGACCAGGCCAACTATGGCTACACCTTC	CASSADQANYGYTF
TRBV27	-	-	TRBJ1-5	TGTGCCAGCAGACCCGACAGTTATAGCAATCAGCCCCAGCATTTT	CASRPDSYSNQPQHF
TRBV5-1	-	TRBD2	TRBJ2-1	TGCGCCAGCAGCTTGGAAGTCGGGGGGGCCCCCTACAATGAGCAGTTCTTC	CASSLEVGGAPYNEQFF
TRBV12-3/TRBV12-4	-	TRBD1	TRBJ2-1	TGTGCCAGCAGTTTCGGACAGGCCGTTCAGTTCTTC	CASSFGQAVQFF
TRBV5-1	-	-	TRBJ2-1	TGCGCCAGCAGCTTGTCTGGGGGCGAGTACAATGAGCAGTTCTTC	CASSLSGGEYNEQFF
TRBV5-1	once	-	TRBJ2-7	TGCGCCAGCAGCTTGAACAGGGCCGACGAGCAGTACTTC	CASSLNRADEQYF
TRBV6-5	few	TRBD1	TRBJ1-3	TGTGCCAGCAGCCAACAGGGGACCTCTGGAAACACCATATATTTT	CASSQQGTSGNTIYF
TRBV19	once	TRBD2	TRBJ2-2	TGTGCCAGTAGTATGCCTAGCGGGGGGGCCGGGGAGCTGTTTTTT	CASSMPSGGAGELFF
TRBV9	-	-	TRBJ2-3	TGTGCCAGCAGCGTAGATCTGAGTGGGAGCGTTAGCACAGATACGCAGTATTTT	CASSVDLSGSVSTDTQYF